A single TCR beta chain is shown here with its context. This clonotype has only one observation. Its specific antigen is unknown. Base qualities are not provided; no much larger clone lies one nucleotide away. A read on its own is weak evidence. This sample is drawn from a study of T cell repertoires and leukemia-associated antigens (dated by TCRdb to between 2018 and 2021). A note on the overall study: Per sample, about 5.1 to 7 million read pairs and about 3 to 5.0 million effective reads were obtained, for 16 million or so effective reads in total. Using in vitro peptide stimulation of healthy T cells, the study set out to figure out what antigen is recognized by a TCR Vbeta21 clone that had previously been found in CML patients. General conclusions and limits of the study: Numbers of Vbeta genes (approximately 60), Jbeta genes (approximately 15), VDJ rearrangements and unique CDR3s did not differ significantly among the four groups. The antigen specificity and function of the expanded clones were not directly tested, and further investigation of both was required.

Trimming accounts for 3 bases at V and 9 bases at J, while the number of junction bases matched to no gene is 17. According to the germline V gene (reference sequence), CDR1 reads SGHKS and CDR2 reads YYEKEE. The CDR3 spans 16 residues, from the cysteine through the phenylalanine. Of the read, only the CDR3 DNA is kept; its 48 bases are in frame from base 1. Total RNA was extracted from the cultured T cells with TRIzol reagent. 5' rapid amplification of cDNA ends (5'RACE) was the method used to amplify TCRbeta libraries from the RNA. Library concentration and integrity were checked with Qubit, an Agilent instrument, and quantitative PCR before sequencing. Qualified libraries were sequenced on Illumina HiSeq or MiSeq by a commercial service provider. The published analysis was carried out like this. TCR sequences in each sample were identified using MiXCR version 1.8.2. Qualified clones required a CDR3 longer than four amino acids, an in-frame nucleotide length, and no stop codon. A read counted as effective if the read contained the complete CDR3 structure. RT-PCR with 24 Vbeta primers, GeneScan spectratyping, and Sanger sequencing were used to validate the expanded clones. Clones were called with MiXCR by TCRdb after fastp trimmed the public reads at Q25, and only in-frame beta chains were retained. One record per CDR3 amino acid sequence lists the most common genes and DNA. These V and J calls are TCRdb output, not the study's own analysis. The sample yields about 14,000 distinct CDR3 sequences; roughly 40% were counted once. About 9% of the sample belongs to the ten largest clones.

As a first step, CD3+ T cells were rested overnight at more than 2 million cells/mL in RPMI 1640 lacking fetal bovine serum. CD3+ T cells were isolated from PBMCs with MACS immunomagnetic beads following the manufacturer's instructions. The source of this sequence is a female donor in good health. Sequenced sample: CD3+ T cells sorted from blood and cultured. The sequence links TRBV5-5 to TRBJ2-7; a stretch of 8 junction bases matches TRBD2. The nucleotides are TGTGCCAGCAGCTACTTAGCGGGAAGCAGCACATATACGCAGTACTTC. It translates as CASSYLAGSSTYTQYF.